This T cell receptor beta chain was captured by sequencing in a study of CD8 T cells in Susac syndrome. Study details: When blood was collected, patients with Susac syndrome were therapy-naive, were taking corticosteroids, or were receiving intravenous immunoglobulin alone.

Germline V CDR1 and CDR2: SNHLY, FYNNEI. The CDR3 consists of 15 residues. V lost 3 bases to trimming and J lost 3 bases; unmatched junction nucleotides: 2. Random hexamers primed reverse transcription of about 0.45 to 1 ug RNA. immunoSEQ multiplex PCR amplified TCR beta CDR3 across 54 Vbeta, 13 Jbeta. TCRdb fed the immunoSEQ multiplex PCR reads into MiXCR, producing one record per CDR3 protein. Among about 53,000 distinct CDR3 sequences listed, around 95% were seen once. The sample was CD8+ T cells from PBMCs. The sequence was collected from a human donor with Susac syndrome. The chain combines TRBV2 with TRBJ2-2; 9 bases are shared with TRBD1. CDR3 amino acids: CASSDWTGDTGELFF. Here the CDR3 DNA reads TGTGCCAGCAGTGACTGGACAGGGGACACCGGGGAGCTGTTTTTT.